The source of this T cell receptor beta chain is a study of tumor-infiltrating lymphocytes in primary liver carcinoma (dated by TCRdb to 2016 to 2017). Regarding the complete study: Of the five patients (three men and two women, aged 30 to 69 years), four had hepatocellular carcinoma and one had combined HCC and intrahepatic cholangiocarcinoma. The five patients had tumors staged T1-T3 N0M0, with maximum diameters ranging from roughly 4 to 10 cm. Roughly 3.5 to 7.5 million productive TCRbeta reads were obtained per sample, and no significant difference in read depth was found between tissue types. Across five regions of each liver tumor, along with adjacent normal tissue and blood, the study brought together TCRbeta repertoire sequencing, expression microarrays and whole-exome sequencing. A total of some 35 specimens from 5 patients went through TCRbeta repertoire sequencing, namely 25 tumor regions, 5 adjacent noncancerous liver tissues and 5 peripheral blood samples. Repertoires from technical replicates were highly reproducible, with mean shared-clone rates about 0.9 and correlation coefficients above 0.95. The paper as a whole reports these results and caveats: Pairs of tumor regions showed greater repertoire overlap (mean about 35%) than tumor-adjacent pairs (roughly 17%) or tumor-blood pairs (approximately 14%), which is consistent with antigen-driven expansion. Compared with blood, tumors had a significantly larger share of the repertoire taken up by the top 250 clones (p = 0.039). Since the samples were bulk and unsorted, there was no way to compare CD4+ and CD8+ T cell repertoires. Only the TCR beta chain was sequenced, so true repertoire diversity is likely underestimated because unpaired alpha chains were not captured. Only a few patients were included in the study, and the authors note that the findings should be validated in a larger study.

Using a constant-region primer and ProtoScript II reverse transcriptase, TCRbeta-specific cDNA was reverse-transcribed from 500 to 650 ng total RNA. Three nested multiplex PCR rounds, following a slightly modified ARM-PCR procedure, were used to build the TCRbeta libraries. Multiplex TRBV1-TRBV30 forward primers and a Cbeta reverse primer were used in the first two PCR rounds, each of which was run for around 10 cycles. Sample barcodes and Illumina adapters were added in a final 25-cycle PCR with Deep VentR polymerase. Before sequencing, amplicons of 200-500 bp were purified from gel using a QIAquick gel extraction kit. The TCRbeta amplicons were sequenced with 250-bp paired-end reads on an Illumina HiSeq 2500. On the study's bioinformatics: Quality trimming of reads was performed with Trimmomatic v0.33, and paired reads were merged with FLASH v1.2.11 so that full CDR3 sequences could be recovered. V, D and J germline segments were assigned to the rearranged TCRbeta sequences by MiGEC v1.2.1b. VDJtools v1.0.0 computed clonotype statistics and Shannon-Wiener diversity indices. Except for diversity analysis, only the 250 most abundant clonotypes of each sample were used in subsequent analyses to reduce sampling bias. TCRdb handled the public reads itself, with Q25 trimming in fastp and clone calling in MiXCR, and kept productive beta chains. Identical CDR3 proteins give one entry, which carries the most common genes and DNA. What appears here as the V and J calls and clone size reflects TCRdb's work, not the paper's. Present in this sample are about 96,000 distinct CDR3 sequences, 55% to 75% of which were seen just once. The ten largest clones take up around 25% of the sample.

On this clonotype: No antigen is known for it. One base away there is no much larger clone; base qualities are not given.

Trimming at the junction amounts to 6 bases on V and 6 bases on J, and the germline ends lie 18 bases apart. CDR3 length: 14 amino acids, cysteine to phenylalanine. Only the CDR3 portion is preserved as DNA: 42 bases, with reading frame beginning at the first base. Looking up the germline V gene yields CDR1 MNHEY and CDR2 SVGAGI. Total RNA and DNA were co-extracted from about 19-30 mg of bulk tissue with the AllPrep DNA/RNA mini kit, without cell sorting. Five patients with histopathologically diagnosed primary liver carcinoma underwent surgical resection in China between late 2015 and March 2016. Patients had chronic HBV infection and were treatment-naive at sampling. Each fresh piece of tumor and adjacent tissue was cut in two, with one half stored in RNAlater at -80 degrees C and the other half sent for histology.

This sequence was found in a man between 35 and 55 years old with primary liver carcinoma and hepatitis B virus infection. Material for sequencing was tumor-adjacent normal liver tissue. The chain joins TRBV6-5 to TRBJ2-7, with the D gene call left open. The DNA sequence follows: TGTGCCAGCAGACTCGATAGGCTAGTATGCGAGCAGTACTTC. Translated, it gives CASRLDRLVCEQYF.